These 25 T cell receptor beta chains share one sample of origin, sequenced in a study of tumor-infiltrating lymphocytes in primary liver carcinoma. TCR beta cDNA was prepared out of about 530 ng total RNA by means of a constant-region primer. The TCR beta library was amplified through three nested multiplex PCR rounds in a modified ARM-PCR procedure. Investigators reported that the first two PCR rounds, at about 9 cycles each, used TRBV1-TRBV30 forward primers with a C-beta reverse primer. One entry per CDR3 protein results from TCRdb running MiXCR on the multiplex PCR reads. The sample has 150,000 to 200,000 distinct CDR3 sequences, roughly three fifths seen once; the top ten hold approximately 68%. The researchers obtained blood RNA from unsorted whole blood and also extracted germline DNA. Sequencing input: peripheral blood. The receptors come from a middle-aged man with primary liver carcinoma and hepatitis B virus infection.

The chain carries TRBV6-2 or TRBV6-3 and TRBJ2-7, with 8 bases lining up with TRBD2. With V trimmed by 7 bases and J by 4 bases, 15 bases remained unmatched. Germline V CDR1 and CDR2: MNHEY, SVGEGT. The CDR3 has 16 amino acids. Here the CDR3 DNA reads TGTGCCAGCAACCCCCCGGGGGTAGCGGGAAGATACGAGCAGTACTTC. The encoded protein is CASNPPGVAGRYEQYF.

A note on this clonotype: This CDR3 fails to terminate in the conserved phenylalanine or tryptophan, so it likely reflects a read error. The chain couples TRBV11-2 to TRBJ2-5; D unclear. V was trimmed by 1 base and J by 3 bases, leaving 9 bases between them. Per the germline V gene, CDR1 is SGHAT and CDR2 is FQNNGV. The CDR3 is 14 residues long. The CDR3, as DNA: TGTGCCAGCAGCTTAGTACACGGTGAAGAGACCCAGTACTAC. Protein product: CASSLVHGEETQYY.

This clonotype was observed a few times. The CDR3 DNA sequence: TGTGCCAGCAGTTACTACGGCGGGAGGGCCGGGACAGATACGCAGTATTTT. The encoded protein is CASSYYGGRAGTDTQYF. V usage is TRBV6-5 and J usage is TRBJ2-3, with 9 bases matching TRBD2. Germline V gene data show CDR1 as MNHEY and CDR2 as SVGAGI. V shed 1 base, J shed 3 bases, and the junction held 8 bases outside the gene matches. This CDR3 is 17 amino acids long.

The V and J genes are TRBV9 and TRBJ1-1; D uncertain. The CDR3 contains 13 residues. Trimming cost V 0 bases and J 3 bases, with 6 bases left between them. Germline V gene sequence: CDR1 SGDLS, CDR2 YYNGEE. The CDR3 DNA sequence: TGTGCCAGCAGCGTAGTAAGGGACACTGAAGCTTTCTTT. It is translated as CASSVVRDTEAFF.

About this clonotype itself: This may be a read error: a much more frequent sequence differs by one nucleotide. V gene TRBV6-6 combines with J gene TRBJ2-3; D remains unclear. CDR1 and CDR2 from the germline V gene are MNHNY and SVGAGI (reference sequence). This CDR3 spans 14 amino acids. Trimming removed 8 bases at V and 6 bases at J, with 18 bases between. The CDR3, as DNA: TGTGCCAGCGGTTTAGGCGCTTATGCGGATACGCAGTATTTT. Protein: CASGLGAYADTQYF.

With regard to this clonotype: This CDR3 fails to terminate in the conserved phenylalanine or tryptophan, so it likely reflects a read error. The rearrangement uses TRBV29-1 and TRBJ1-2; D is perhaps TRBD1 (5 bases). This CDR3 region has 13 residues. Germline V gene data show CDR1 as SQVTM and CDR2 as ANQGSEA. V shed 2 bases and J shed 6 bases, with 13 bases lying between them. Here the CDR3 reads CSVEIQGNHGYTS. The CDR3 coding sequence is TGCAGCGTTGAAATCCAGGGAAATCATGGCTACACCTCC.

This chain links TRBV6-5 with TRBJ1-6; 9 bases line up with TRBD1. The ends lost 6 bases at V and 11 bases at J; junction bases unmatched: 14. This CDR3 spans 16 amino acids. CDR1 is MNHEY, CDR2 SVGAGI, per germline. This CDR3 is CASRPPGQGGGPPLHF. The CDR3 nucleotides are TGTGCCAGCAGGCCTCCGGGACAGGGAGGGGGGCCACCCCTCCACTTT.

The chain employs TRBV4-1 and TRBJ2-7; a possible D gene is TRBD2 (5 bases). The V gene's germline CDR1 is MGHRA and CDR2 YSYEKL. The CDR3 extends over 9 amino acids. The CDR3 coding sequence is TGCGCCGGCGGGCCAGCGGCCAACGTC. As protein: CAGGPAANV.

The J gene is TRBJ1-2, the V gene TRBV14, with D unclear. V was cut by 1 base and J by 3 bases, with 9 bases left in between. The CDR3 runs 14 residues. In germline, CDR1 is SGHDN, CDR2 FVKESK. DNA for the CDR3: TGTGCCAGCAGCCAAGTTGAGGGTGACTATGGCTACACCTTC. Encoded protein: CASSQVEGDYGYTF.

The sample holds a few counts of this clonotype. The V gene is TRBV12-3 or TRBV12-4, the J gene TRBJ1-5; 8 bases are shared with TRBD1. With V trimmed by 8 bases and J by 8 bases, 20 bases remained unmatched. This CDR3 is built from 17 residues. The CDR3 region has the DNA TGTGCCAGCTCCAGAGATGGATGGACAGGGAAGGAGGAGCCCCAGCATTTT. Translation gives CASSRDGWTGKEEPQHF.

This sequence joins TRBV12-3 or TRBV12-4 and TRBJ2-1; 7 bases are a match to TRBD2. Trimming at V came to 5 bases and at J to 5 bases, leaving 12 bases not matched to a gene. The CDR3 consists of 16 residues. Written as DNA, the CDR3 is TGTGCCAGCAGTCTAACCGGGACTAACGGCAACAATGAGCAGTTCTTC. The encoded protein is CASSLTGTNGNNEQFF.

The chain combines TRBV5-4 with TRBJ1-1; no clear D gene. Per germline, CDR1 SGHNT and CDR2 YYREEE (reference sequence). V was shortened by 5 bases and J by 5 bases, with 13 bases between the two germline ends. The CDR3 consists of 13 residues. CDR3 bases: TGTGCCAGCAGTATTGTCAAGGGTACTGAAGCTTTCTTT. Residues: CASSIVKGTEAFF.

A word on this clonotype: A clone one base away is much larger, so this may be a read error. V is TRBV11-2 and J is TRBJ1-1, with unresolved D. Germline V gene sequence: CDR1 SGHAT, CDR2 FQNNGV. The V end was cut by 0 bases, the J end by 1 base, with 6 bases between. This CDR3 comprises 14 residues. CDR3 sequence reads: CASSLERSNTEAFF. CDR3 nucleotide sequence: TGTGCCAGCAGCTTAGAAAGATCGAACACTGAAGCTTTCTTT.

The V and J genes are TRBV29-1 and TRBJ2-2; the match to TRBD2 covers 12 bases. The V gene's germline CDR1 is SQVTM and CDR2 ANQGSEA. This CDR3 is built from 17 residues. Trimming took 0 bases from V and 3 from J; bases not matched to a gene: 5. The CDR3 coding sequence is TGCAGCGTTGAAGAGCCCCGACTAGCGGGAGACACCGGGGAGCTGTTTTTT. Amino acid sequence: CSVEEPRLAGDTGELFF.

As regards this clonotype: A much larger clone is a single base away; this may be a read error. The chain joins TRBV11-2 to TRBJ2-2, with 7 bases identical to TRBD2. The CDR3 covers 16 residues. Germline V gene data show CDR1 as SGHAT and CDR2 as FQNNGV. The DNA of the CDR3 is TGTGCCAGCAGCACCCCGTTGACTAGCAGCACCGGGGAGCCGTTTTTT. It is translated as CASSTPLTSSTGEPFF.

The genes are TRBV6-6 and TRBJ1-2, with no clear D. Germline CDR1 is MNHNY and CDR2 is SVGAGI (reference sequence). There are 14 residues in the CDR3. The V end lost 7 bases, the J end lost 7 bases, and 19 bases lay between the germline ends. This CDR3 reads CASTQDHLELGYTF. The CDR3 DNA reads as TGTGCCAGCACCCAGGACCACTTAGAACTTGGCTACACCTTC.

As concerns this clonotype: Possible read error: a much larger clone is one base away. The CDR3 sequence: CASSPGTSGRTINEQFF. In nucleotides, the CDR3 is TGTGCCAGCAGCCCGGGGACTAGCGGGAGGACCATCAATGAGCAGTTCTTC. The gene calls are TRBV11-3 and TRBJ2-1; 15 bases are shared with TRBD2. Per germline, CDR1 SGHNT and CDR2 YENEEA. V dropped 5 bases and J dropped 6; count of bases not matched to a gene: 8. This CDR3 region has 17 residues.

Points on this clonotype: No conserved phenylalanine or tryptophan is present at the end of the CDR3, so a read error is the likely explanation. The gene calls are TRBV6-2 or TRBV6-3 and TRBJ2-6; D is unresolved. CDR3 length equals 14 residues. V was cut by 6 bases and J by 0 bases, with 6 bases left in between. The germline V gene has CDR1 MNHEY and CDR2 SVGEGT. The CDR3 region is CASSYTSGANVLTY. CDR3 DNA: TGTGCCAGCAGCTACACCTCTGGGGCCAACGTCCTGACTTAC.

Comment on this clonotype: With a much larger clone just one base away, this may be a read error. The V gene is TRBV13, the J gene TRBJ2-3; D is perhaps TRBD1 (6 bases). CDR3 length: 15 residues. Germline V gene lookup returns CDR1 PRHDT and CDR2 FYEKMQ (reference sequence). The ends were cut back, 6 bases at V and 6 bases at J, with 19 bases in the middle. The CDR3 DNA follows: TGTGCCAGCAGTCCCCCCCGGGACATGGGGGATACGCAGTATTTT. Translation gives CASSPPRDMGDTQYF.

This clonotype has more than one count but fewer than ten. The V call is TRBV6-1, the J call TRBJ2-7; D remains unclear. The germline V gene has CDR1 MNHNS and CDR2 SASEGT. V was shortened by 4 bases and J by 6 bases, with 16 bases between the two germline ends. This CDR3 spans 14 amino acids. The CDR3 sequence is CASSVMDPESEQYF. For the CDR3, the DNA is TGTGCCAGCAGTGTAATGGACCCGGAATCCGAGCAGTACTTC.

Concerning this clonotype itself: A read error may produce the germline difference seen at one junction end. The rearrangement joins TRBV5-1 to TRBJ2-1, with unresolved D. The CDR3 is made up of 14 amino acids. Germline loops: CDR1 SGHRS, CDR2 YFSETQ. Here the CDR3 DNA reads TGTGCGAGCAACCGCCAACAGAACCACAATGAGCAGTTCTTC. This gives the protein CASNRQQNHNEQFF. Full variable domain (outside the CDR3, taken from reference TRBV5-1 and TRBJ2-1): KAGVTQTPRYLIKTRGQQVTLSCSPISGHRSVSWYQQTPGQGLQFLFEYFSETQRNKGNFPGRFSGRQFSNSRSEMNVSTLELGDSALYLCASNRQQNHNEQFFGPGTRLTVL.

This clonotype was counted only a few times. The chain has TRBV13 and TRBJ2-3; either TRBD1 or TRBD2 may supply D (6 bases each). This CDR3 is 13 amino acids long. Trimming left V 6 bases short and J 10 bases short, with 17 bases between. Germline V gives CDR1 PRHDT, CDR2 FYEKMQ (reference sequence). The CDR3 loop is CASSLGGGSSQYF. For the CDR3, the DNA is TGTGCCAGCAGTCTTGGAGGGGGGAGCTCGCAGTATTTT. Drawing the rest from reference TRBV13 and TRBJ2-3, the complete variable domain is AAGVIQSPRHLIKEKRETATLKCYPIPRHDTVYWYQQGPGQDPQFLISFYEKMQSDKGSIPDRFSAQQFSDYHSELNMSSLELGDSALYFCASSLGGGSSQYFGPGTRLTVL.

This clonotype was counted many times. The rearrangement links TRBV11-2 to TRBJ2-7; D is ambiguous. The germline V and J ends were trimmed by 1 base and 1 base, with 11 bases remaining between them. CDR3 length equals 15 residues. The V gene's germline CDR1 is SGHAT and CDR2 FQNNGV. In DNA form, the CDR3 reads TGTGCCAGCAGCTTAGCGCGGCAGGAATCCTACGAGCAGTACTTC. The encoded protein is CASSLARQESYEQYF.

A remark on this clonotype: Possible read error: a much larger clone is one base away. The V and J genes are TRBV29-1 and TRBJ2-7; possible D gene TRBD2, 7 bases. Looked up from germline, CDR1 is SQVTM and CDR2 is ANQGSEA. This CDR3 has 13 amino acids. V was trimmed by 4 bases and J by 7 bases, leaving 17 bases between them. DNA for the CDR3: TGCAGCGTTGGGACTAGTGGGGGCAATGAGCAGTACTTC. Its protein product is CSVGTSGGNEQYF.

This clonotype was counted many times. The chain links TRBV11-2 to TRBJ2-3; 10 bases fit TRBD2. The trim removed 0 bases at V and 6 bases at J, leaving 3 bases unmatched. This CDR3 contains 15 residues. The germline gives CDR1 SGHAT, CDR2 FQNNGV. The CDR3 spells CASSLEAGGMDTQYF. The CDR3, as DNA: TGTGCCAGCAGCTTAGAAGCGGGAGGGATGGATACGCAGTATTTT.